This TCR beta chain was observed in a study of OX40 agonist ivuxolimab in advanced cancers. Study-level background: Among those treated, three patients had partial responses, one with hepatocellular carcinoma and two with cutaneous melanoma.

In regard to this clone: The antigen is unknown.

Regarding the study as a whole: Dose levels from 0.1 to 3.0 mg/kg saw CD4+ and CD8+ blood T cells expand clonally by week 6.

Trimming shortened V by 6 bases and J by 4 bases, and 16 bases separated the two germline ends. This CDR3 is built from 15 residues. Germline V gene sequence: CDR1 KGHSH, CDR2 LQKENI. This table comes from immunoSEQ multiplex PCR, and its TCRdb copy is limited to in-frame clones, with some not included. This table holds 50,000 to 60,000 clones, 86% found once. The specimen was CD4+ or CD8+ T cells sorted from blood, collected in a trial of the OX40 agonist ivuxolimab. The chain is built from TRBV18 and TRBJ1-3; possible D gene TRBD1, 6 bases. This sequence originates from an adult with an advanced solid tumor such as melanoma, head and neck, liver or kidney cancer. The CDR3 DNA reads as TGTGCCAGCTCGCACAGGGAACTATCCGGAAACACCATATATTTT. Amino acid sequence: CASSHRELSGNTIYF.